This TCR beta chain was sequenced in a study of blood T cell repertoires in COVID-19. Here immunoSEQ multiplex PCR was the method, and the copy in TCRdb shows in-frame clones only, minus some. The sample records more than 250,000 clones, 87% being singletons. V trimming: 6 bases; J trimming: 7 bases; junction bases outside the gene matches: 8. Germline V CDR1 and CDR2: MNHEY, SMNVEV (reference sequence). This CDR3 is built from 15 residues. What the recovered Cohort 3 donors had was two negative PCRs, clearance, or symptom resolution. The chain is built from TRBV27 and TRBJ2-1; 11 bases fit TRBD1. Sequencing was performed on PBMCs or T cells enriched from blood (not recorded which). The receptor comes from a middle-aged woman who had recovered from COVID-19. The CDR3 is CASSKGQGVRNEQFF. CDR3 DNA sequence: TGTGCCAGCAGCAAGGGACAGGGGGTGAGGAATGAGCAGTTCTTC.